This T cell receptor (beta chain) was sequenced for a study of PD-1 blockade in classical Hodgkin lymphoma. Findings and caveats of the study: At C4D1, TCR diversity had climbed significantly for CD4+ cells, though not for CD8+ cells.

A remark on this clone: The antigen remains unidentified.

The protocol was immunoSEQ multiplex PCR, while the TCRdb copy is restricted to in-frame clones and leaves out a portion. This sample yields around 96,000 clones, of which around 80% are seen a single time; 12% belongs to the top ten. Autologous stem cell transplantation was followed by relapse in every patient, and brentuximab vedotin exposure varied. The germline V gene has CDR1 SGDLS and CDR2 YYNGEE. Trimming removed 6 bases from V and 6 bases from J, with 12 bases in between. There are 13 residues in the CDR3. This receptor was obtained from a human donor with classical Hodgkin lymphoma. The rearrangement uses TRBV9 and TRBJ2-2, with D hard to call. This specimen consisted of peripheral blood mononuclear cells (PBMCs), obtained at baseline. The CDR3 DNA follows: TGTGCCAGCACCCAATCCCCTTCCGGGGAGCTGTTTTTT. Translation gives CASTQSPSGELFF.